The 21 T cell receptor beta chains below were found in one sample sequenced in a study of T-cell memory formation after mild COVID-19. MiXCR, applied by TCRdb to the 5' RACE reads, yields one record per CDR3 protein. Of about 140,000 distinct CDR3 sequences in the sample, 13% to 15% were seen once. The sequenced sample consisted of PBMCs or a T cell subset sorted from them (not recorded which). All receptors come from an adult woman who had mild COVID-19 (a few samples of this study predate the infection). Cell type and time point are not known.

The chain couples TRBV5-1 to TRBJ2-1; 7 nucleotides line up with TRBD2. The germline V gene encodes CDR1 SGHRS and CDR2 YFSETQ. V gave up 2 bases and J gave up 9 bases; unmatched junction bases: 20. The CDR3 is made up of 18 amino acids. The CDR3 nucleotides read TGCGCCAGCAGCTTCCGAGTTAGCGCGATAGGGGAGGGTGGTGAGCAGTTCTTC. Its translation is CASSFRVSAIGEGGEQFF.

The chain employs TRBV27 and TRBJ2-5; D perhaps matches TRBD2 (6 bases). Per germline, CDR1 MNHEY and CDR2 SMNVEV (reference sequence). The CDR3 runs to 16 residues. Between the trimmed V and J ends, which lost 5 bases and 2 bases, there was a span of 18 bases. CDR3 bases: TGTGCCAGCAGTCACCACTCGGGACTTCCGCAAGAGACCCAGTACTTC. It yields the protein CASSHHSGLPQETQYF.

This clonotype was observed a handful of times. The rearrangement links TRBV7-2 to TRBJ1-2; D is uncertain. Trimming removed 5 bases at V and 4 bases at J, with 17 bases between. The CDR3 is made up of 15 amino acids. Per the germline V gene, CDR1 is SGHTA and CDR2 is FQGNSA. CDR3 protein: CASSPLREDGYGYTF. DNA of the CDR3: TGTGCCAGCAGCCCCTTACGGGAGGACGGCTATGGCTACACCTTC.

This chain uses TRBV19 with TRBJ2-7, with 10 bases identical to TRBD1. The CDR3 runs to 15 residues. Germline values: CDR1 LNHDA, CDR2 SQIVND (reference sequence). V was clipped by 3 bases and J by 6 bases; unmatched bases: 8. The CDR3 loop reads CASSIGTGERCEQYF. CDR3 bases: TGTGCCAGTAGTATCGGGACAGGGGAAAGGTGCGAGCAGTACTTC.

This clonotype was counted a few times. J is TRBJ2-4 and V is TRBV7-9; the match to TRBD2 covers 7 bases. Germline V gene lookup returns CDR1 SEHNR and CDR2 FQNEAQ (reference sequence). The length of the CDR3 is 19 residues. V lost 8 bases and J lost 8; bases outside the gene matches: 27. DNA for the CDR3: TGTGCCAGCCGGCCCCCCTCCCGGGACTATGGGCCCTCCAAGGACATTCAGTACTTC. As protein: CASRPPSRDYGPSKDIQYF.

This sequence joins TRBV7-2 and TRBJ2-7; TRBD1 or TRBD2 may be the D gene (5 bases each). This CDR3 has 15 residues. Germline values: CDR1 SGHTA, CDR2 FQGNSA. Trimming left V 5 bases short and J 6 bases short, with 20 bases between. The CDR3 sequence: CASSPTPPPGTEQYF. DNA for the CDR3: TGTGCCAGCAGCCCCACCCCACCCCCAGGGACCGAGCAGTACTTC. Using reference TRBV7-2 and TRBJ2-7 for the parts outside the CDR3, the full variable domain is GAGVSQSPSNKVTEKGKDVELRCDPISGHTALYWYRQSLGQGLEFLIYFQGNSAPDKSGLPSDRFSAERTGGSVSTLTIQRTQQEDSAVYLCASSPTPPPGTEQYFGPGTRLTVT.

This clonotype was recorded a few times. V and J are TRBV7-9 and TRBJ2-1; TRBD1 matches at 8 bases. The CDR3 contains 15 residues. Germline-derived CDR1 and CDR2 are SEHNR and FQNEAQ (reference sequence). Trimming cost V 5 bases and J 7 bases; bases outside gene matches: 10. Here the CDR3 reads CASSQIRQGTNEQFF. The CDR3 coding sequence is TGTGCCAGCAGCCAAATCAGACAGGGGACGAATGAGCAGTTCTTC.

J is TRBJ2-1 and V is TRBV7-9; 7 bases fit TRBD2. The CDR3 runs to 20 residues. CDR1 SEHNR and CDR2 FQNEAQ come from the germline V gene (reference sequence). V lost 3 bases to trimming and J lost 5 bases; unmatched junction nucleotides: 22. Written as DNA, the CDR3 is TGTGCCAGCAGCTTTAAAGGGGTAGCGGGTAACCGTACCCCCAACAATGAGCAGTTCTTC. Its translation is CASSFKGVAGNRTPNNEQFF.

The J gene is TRBJ1-1, the V gene TRBV9; D perhaps matches TRBD1 (6 bases). Trimming removed 3 bases from V and 4 bases from J, with 19 bases in between. This CDR3 region has 16 residues. Germline V CDR1 and CDR2: SGDLS, YYNGEE. CDR3 DNA sequence: TGTGCCAGCAGCGCCGGAGGACAGCCGGGTAGCACTGAAGCTTTCTTT. Its translation is CASSAGGQPGSTEAFF. The full variable domain, with the rest looked up from reference TRBV9 and TRBJ1-1, is DSGVTQTPKHLITATGQRVTLRCSPRSGDLSVYWYQQSLDQGLQFLIQYYNGEERAKGNILERFSAQQFPDLHSELNLSSLELGDSALYFCASSAGGQPGSTEAFFGQGTRLTVV.

This clonotype occurred a few times. The chain joins TRBV12-3 or TRBV12-4 to TRBJ2-1, with 12 bases matching TRBD2. CDR3 size: 16 residues. V lost 4 bases, J lost 9 bases, and 10 bases stayed unmatched. The DNA of the CDR3 is TGTGCCAGCAGTTCACTAGTGACTAGCGGGAGAGGTGAGCAGTTCTTC. This encodes CASSSLVTSGRGEQFF.

This clonotype has just a few counts. The chain combines TRBV13 with TRBJ2-1; D may correspond to TRBD1 or TRBD2 (5 bases each). This CDR3 region has 14 residues. Germline V CDR1 and CDR2: PRHDT, FYEKMQ (reference sequence). Trimming removed 3 bases at V and 6 bases at J, with 12 bases between. This CDR3 reads CASSLGVGGNEQFF. Written as DNA, the CDR3 is TGTGCCAGCAGCTTGGGGGTTGGGGGCAATGAGCAGTTCTTC. The complete variable domain, with remaining parts taken from reference TRBV13 and TRBJ2-1, reads AAGVIQSPRHLIKEKRETATLKCYPIPRHDTVYWYQQGPGQDPQFLISFYEKMQSDKGSIPDRFSAQQFSDYHSELNMSSLELGDSALYFCASSLGVGGNEQFFGPGTRLTVL.

CDR3 residues: CASSSGQGLTDTQYF. In DNA, the CDR3 is TGCGCCAGCAGCTCAGGACAGGGGCTCACAGATACGCAGTATTTT. The chain couples TRBV5-1 to TRBJ2-3, with TRBD1 matching 9 bases. The CDR3 totals 15 residues. The J segment lost 2 bases and the V segment lost 3 bases, leaving 4 bases of the junction unmatched. Germline CDR1 SGHRS, CDR2 YFSETQ.

The chain has TRBV9 and TRBJ2-7; TRBD2 is a possible D gene (6 bases). Trimming removed 3 bases from V and 2 bases from J, with 15 bases in between. Germline loops: CDR1 SGDLS, CDR2 YYNGEE. This CDR3 is 15 amino acids long. The CDR3 reads CASSAWDSLAYEQYF. CDR3 DNA sequence: TGTGCCAGCAGCGCTTGGGACTCGCTCGCCTACGAGCAGTACTTC.

This clonotype was detected a few times. V usage is TRBV4-2 and J usage is TRBJ2-3; the D is unclear. From germline, CDR1 is LGHNA and CDR2 YNFKEQ. CDR3 size: 15 residues. Trimming stripped 4 bases from V and 4 bases from J, with 15 bases between. Here the CDR3 DNA reads TGTGCCAGCAGCCCCCGCGGCAGCCCCCCAGATACGCAGTATTTT. Its protein product is CASSPRGSPPDTQYF.

The chain employs TRBV9 and TRBJ2-5; D uncertain. Trimming took off 0 bases at V and 2 bases at J, with 5 bases between the two ends. Germline lookup yields CDR1 SGDLS and CDR2 YYNGEE. The CDR3 runs to 13 residues. CDR3 protein: CASSVGNQETQYF. CDR3 bases: TGTGCCAGCAGCGTAGGGAATCAAGAGACCCAGTACTTC.

The chain couples TRBV3-1 to TRBJ2-3, with D perhaps matching TRBD1 (5 bases). The CDR3 consists of 16 residues. Between the trimmed V and J ends, which lost 1 base and 0 bases, there was a span of 11 bases. The germline V gene has CDR1 LGHDT and CDR2 YNNKEL (reference sequence). The CDR3 bases are TGTGCCAGCAGCCAAGTTGAGACAGTTAGCACAGATACGCAGTATTTT. This codes for CASSQVETVSTDTQYF.

The chain uses TRBV7-9 and TRBJ1-3; no clear D. Germline V CDR1 and CDR2: SEHNR, FQNEAQ (reference sequence). The CDR3 has 15 amino acids. Trimming pared 4 bases from V and 1 base from J, leaving 11 bases between. The chain's CDR3 is CASSWIGESGNTIYF. CDR3 in DNA: TGTGCCAGCAGCTGGATTGGAGAATCTGGAAACACCATATATTTT.

This clonotype was recorded a few times. CDR3 loop: CASSLSSGYGYGYTF. In DNA, the CDR3 is TGTGCCAGCAGTTTATCCTCGGGGTATGGCTATGGCTACACCTTC. The chain employs TRBV27 and TRBJ1-2; no firm D call. Trimming took off 0 bases at V and 4 bases at J, with 12 bases between the two ends. The CDR3 contains 15 residues. Germline CDR1 is MNHEY and CDR2 is SMNVEV (reference sequence).

This clonotype was counted a few times. The chain has TRBV7-9 and TRBJ2-3; D might be TRBD2 (6 bases). The CDR3 consists of 13 residues. Germline V gives CDR1 SEHNR, CDR2 FQNEAQ (reference sequence). Deletions cut 8 bases from V and 3 bases from J, with 12 bases between. This chain's CDR3 is CASSRGGTDTQYF. Here the CDR3 DNA reads TGTGCCAGCTCGCGGGGTGGTACAGATACGCAGTATTTT. Combining the CDR3 with reference TRBV7-9 and TRBJ2-3 gives the whole variable domain DTGVSQNPRHKITKRGQNVTFRCDPISEHNRLYWYRQTLGQGPEFLTYFQNEAQLEKSRLLSDRFSAERPKGSFSTLEIQRTEQGDSAMYLCASSRGGTDTQYFGPGTRLTVL.

The chain is built from TRBV7-9 and TRBJ2-5; D call uncertain. Germline CDR1 is SEHNR and CDR2 is FQNEAQ (reference sequence). CDR3 length equals 17 residues. Trimming took off 1 base at V and 2 bases at J, with 17 bases between the two ends. The CDR3 reads CASSLDVGWKRQETQYF. The CDR3 DNA reads TGTGCCAGCAGCTTAGATGTGGGGTGGAAGCGACAAGAGACCCAGTACTTC.

This clonotype was seen only a few times. The chain carries TRBV4-2 and TRBJ2-2; 7 bases are a match to TRBD1. The J segment lost 1 base and the V segment lost 2 bases, leaving 7 bases of the junction unmatched. Germline V gives CDR1 LGHNA, CDR2 YNFKEQ. The CDR3 consists of 17 residues. The CDR3 DNA is TGTGCCAGCAGCCAACGATCTGGGACAGTGAACACCGGGGAGCTGTTTTTT. Protein product: CASSQRSGTVNTGELFF.